Only a few counts were recorded for the clone carrying this TCR beta chain. Its antigen is currently unknown. Unique molecular identifiers were affixed to single, distinct cDNA molecules. TCRdb fed the 5' RACE reads into MiXCR, producing one record per CDR3 protein. Seen here are 55,000 or so distinct CDR3 sequences, under 8.5% observed once, and the top ten hold 5.5% to 6%. CDR1 is DFQATT, CDR2 SNEGSKA, per germline (reference sequence). The CDR3 is made up of 16 amino acids. Trimming cost V 3 bases and J 2 bases, with 18 bases left between them. The entry originates in a study of early T cells in non-severe SARS-CoV-2 infection. Study details: Sequenced material consisted of bulk RNA (from unsorted whole blood), and chains were unpaired.

Findings and caveats of the study: VDJdb-based matching was biased toward anti-spike CD8 responses and missed private and CD4 specificities.

J is TRBJ2-3 and V is TRBV20-1; a weak D match, TRBD2 (7 bases). The source was whole blood, collected at baseline. This receptor was identified in an adult who was a healthcare worker with PCR-confirmed SARS-CoV-2 infection or an uninfected control (not recorded which). CDR3 in amino acids: CSASISGGGLTDTQYF. The CDR3 DNA reads TGCAGTGCTAGTATTTCGGGGGGCGGGCTCACAGATACGCAGTATTTT.